Shown below are 10 T cell receptor beta chains from a single sample sequenced in a study of PD-L1 blockade in urothelial cancer. Using immunoSEQ multiplex PCR, the repertoire was profiled, and TCRdb retains in-frame clones only, with some absent. The sample shows tens of thousands of clones, around 90% of them seen only once. The source material was PBMCs, sampled around atezolizumab (anti-PD-L1) treatment. These receptors all stem from a man between 45 and 60 years old with urothelial cancer.

This chain uses TRBV5-1 with TRBJ2-5; 11 positions match TRBD2. Germline values: CDR1 SGHRS, CDR2 YFSETQ. CDR3 size: 16 residues. After removal of 0 bases from V and 2 bases from J, the junction contained 3 bases not matched to a gene. DNA for the CDR3: TGCGCCAGCAGCTTGGCGGTAGCGGGAGGGCAAGAGACCCAGTACTTC. It specifies CASSLAVAGGQETQYF.

This chain connects TRBV28 to TRBJ1-4; D not resolved. The length of the CDR3 is 14 residues. V lost 7 bases to trimming and J lost 8 bases, with 17 bases between them. Germline CDR1 MDHEN, CDR2 SYDVKM. The CDR3 reads CASNGFSGREKLFF. The DNA for the CDR3 is TGTGCCAGCAATGGCTTCTCGGGTCGGGAAAAACTGTTTTTT.

This chain connects TRBV9 to TRBJ2-2; D perhaps matches TRBD2 (6 bases). Trimming cost V 9 bases and J 0 bases, with 15 bases left between them. There are 15 residues in the CDR3. The germline CDR1 and CDR2 sequences are SGDLS and YYNGEE. The CDR3 here is CATRGRTTNTGELFF. The CDR3 DNA reads TGTGCCACCCGGGGACGGACTACGAACACCGGGGAGCTGTTTTTT. The variable domain in full, completed from reference TRBV9 and TRBJ2-2, reads DSGVTQTPKHLITATGQRVTLRCSPRSGDLSVYWYQQSLDQGLQFLIQYYNGEERAKGNILERFSAQQFPDLHSELNLSSLELGDSALYFCATRGRTTNTGELFFGEGSRLTVL.

The chain is built from TRBV27 and TRBJ2-3, with a possible D match to TRBD1 (5 bases). The CDR3 extends over 15 amino acids. Germline lookup yields CDR1 MNHEY and CDR2 SMNVEV (reference sequence). Trimming took 3 bases from V and 1 from J, leaving 11 bases between them. CDR3 protein: CASSFARVGTDTQYF. In nucleotides, the CDR3 is TGTGCCAGCAGTTTCGCCAGGGTCGGCACAGATACGCAGTATTTT.

The chain combines TRBV29-1 with TRBJ2-3; 10 nucleotides match TRBD1. CDR1 SQVTM and CDR2 ANQGSEA come from the germline V gene. The CDR3 loop spans 14 amino acids. V shed 7 bases, J shed 2 bases, and the junction held 6 bases outside the gene matches. For the CDR3, the DNA is TGCAGCGCAATGACAGGGGGCTTCACAGATACGCAGTATTTT. It is translated as CSAMTGGFTDTQYF.

The rearrangement uses TRBV11-2 and TRBJ2-7, with 9 bases that match TRBD1. V was clipped by 3 bases and J by 3 bases; unmatched bases: 3. CDR1 and CDR2 (germline): SGHAT, FQNNGV. The CDR3 contains 14 residues. The CDR3 sequence is CASSFGTGIYEQYF. The CDR3, as DNA: TGTGCCAGCAGCTTCGGGACAGGGATCTACGAGCAGTACTTC.

This rearrangement joins TRBV30 to TRBJ2-7, with 10 bases aligning to TRBD1. V lost 0 bases and J lost 4; bases outside the gene matches: 9. CDR1 and CDR2 (germline): GTSNPN, SVGIG (reference sequence). The CDR3 is 16 residues long. CDR3 loop: CAWSVRLGQGKYEQYF. The DNA for the CDR3 is TGTGCCTGGAGTGTACGGTTGGGACAGGGGAAATACGAGCAGTACTTC.

The chain combines TRBV19 with TRBJ2-5; 9 bases are shared with TRBD2. Looked up from germline, CDR1 is LNHDA and CDR2 is SQIVND (reference sequence). CDR3 length: 15 amino acids. V shed 4 bases, J shed 1 base, and the junction held 4 bases outside the gene matches. The CDR3: CASSRAGGPQETQYF. Written as DNA, the CDR3 is TGTGCCAGTAGTAGGGCGGGAGGGCCCCAAGAGACCCAGTACTTC.

The chain links TRBV21-1 to TRBJ2-1; no DNA check was done on the table's D call, TRBD1. TRBV21-1 is deemed a pseudogene. There are 16 residues in the CDR3. DNA for the CDR3: TGTGCCAGCAGCAAAGGGGGACAGAGCTCCTACAATGAGCAGTTCTTC. It yields the protein CASSKGGQSSYNEQFF.

The genes are TRBV7-2 and TRBJ2-7, with 8 positions matching TRBD1. The CDR3 spans 16 residues. Germline values: CDR1 SGHTA, CDR2 FQGNSA. V lost 0 bases and J lost 4; bases outside the gene matches: 8. The CDR3 region is CASSLARQGARYEQYF. The CDR3 DNA follows: TGTGCCAGCAGCTTAGCGCGGCAGGGGGCGCGGTACGAGCAGTACTTC. The full variable domain, in which reference TRBV7-2 and TRBJ2-7 provide the parts outside the CDR3, is GAGVSQSPSNKVTEKGKDVELRCDPISGHTALYWYRQSLGQGLEFLIYFQGNSAPDKSGLPSDRFSAERTGGSVSTLTIQRTQQEDSAVYLCASSLARQGARYEQYFGPGTRLTVT.